This TCR beta chain was recovered during a study of blood T cell repertoires in COVID-19. Whole-study context: Spain, Italy and the United States supplied samples that represented acute and convalescent COVID-19.

The ends lost 5 bases at V and 8 bases at J; junction bases unmatched: 16. From germline, CDR1 is MDHEN and CDR2 SYDVKM. This CDR3 is 16 amino acids long. As originally analysed: Nucleated cell number was recorded as an estimate derived from reference gene primer amplification. TCRdb's copy holds only in-frame clones and misses some; the assay was immunoSEQ multiplex PCR. V and J calls and clone size are copied from that table; D and trimming were computed from the DNA. The sample comprises about 250,000 clones, 84% of which are singletons, and around 14% rests with the top ten. The Seattle site enrolled patients during active infection and followed them longitudinally.

The receptor comes from a person between 65 and 80 years old with COVID-19, enrolled during active disease. The source material was peripheral blood. The chain carries TRBV28 and TRBJ1-2; 8 nucleotides line up with TRBD1. This CDR3 is CASSPRTGLAYDGYTF. Here the CDR3 DNA reads TGTGCCAGCAGTCCAAGGACAGGGTTGGCTTACGACGGCTACACCTTC.